This TCR beta chain is from a study of cytomegalovirus exposure and HLA in healthy donors. Study findings and constraints: Several of the most significant clusters appeared, in a later analysis, to be linked to common viral pathogens. Reports state that TCR beta sequences accurately predicted most subjects' HLA-A and HLA-B alleles. In a later analysis, a missense DCLRE1C variant was linked to TCR beta V- and J-gene trimming.

The PCR was carried out with 60 Vbeta primers and 13 Jbeta primers. Generated by immunoSEQ multiplex PCR, the TCRdb table keeps only in-frame clones and is missing some. The profile shows over 100,000 clones, 74% of them singletons. The CDR3 contains 17 residues. Unmatched junction bases numbered 10, after V lost 0 bases and J lost 6 bases. Germline CDR1 MGHRA, CDR2 YSYEKL. With respect to this clone: Its antigen remains unknown.

Sequencing used PBMCs. The chain links TRBV4-1 to TRBJ2-1; TRBD1 aligns across 8 bases. This sequence was found in a male donor in good health and CMV-seronegative. CDR3 coding DNA: TGCGCCAGCAGCCAAGATCCGACGACAGGGGCCTCCAATGAGCAGTTCTTC. Amino acid sequence: CASSQDPTTGASNEQFF.